This section outlines one T cell receptor beta chain sequence together with its context. As yet, its antigen is unknown. The protocol was immunoSEQ multiplex PCR, while the TCRdb copy is restricted to in-frame clones and leaves out a portion. Here the sample spans about 1.1 million clones, around three quarters being singletons. This specimen belongs to a study of shared clonotypes between healthy human individuals. All donors qualified as healthy HIV-negative adults and had experienced no recent acute infections or vaccinations. General study points: What naive subsets generally showed was a larger estimated richness than memory subsets showed.

This CDR3 region has 14 residues. The V end lost 7 bases, the J end lost 3 bases, and 12 bases lay between the germline ends. The V gene's germline CDR1 is SEHNR and CDR2 FQNEAQ (reference sequence). The V and J genes are TRBV7-9 and TRBJ1-4; a possible D gene is TRBD1 (5 bases). Sequenced sample: memory CD4+ T cells from PBMCs. The subset is: CD45RA-negative fraction. The receptor was isolated from a man between 18 and 35 years old in good health. Some clones in this sample may be carry-over from other donors' samples. The DNA for the CDR3 is TGTGCCAGCACCCTGGGGGGGGCTAATGAAAAACTGTTTTTT. Amino acid sequence: CASTLGGANEKLFF.